The rows below give T cell receptor beta chains drawn from one sample of a study of blood T cell repertoires in COVID-19. Sequencing was performed with immunoSEQ multiplex PCR; in TCRdb, only in-frame clones are kept and a portion is missing. Of about 82,000 clones listed, about 83% were seen once; the top ten hold 15% to 20%. The sequencing sample was made of peripheral blood. These receptors originate from a woman in her sixties with acute or convalescent COVID-19. Each CDR3 is given with its conserved first and last residue. A D gene is named only where the DNA matches it firmly. The size field is filled for only some rows; it gives once, few, many or a size class.

CDR3nt,CDR3aa,v_gene,d_gene,j_gene,abundance
TGTGCCAGCAGCCGCCAGGCGGGCACTGAAGCTTTCTTT,CASSRQAGTEAFF,TRBV11-3,.,TRBJ1-1,.
TGTGCCTGGACCCCAGGGCCCCACCGAATTAACTATGGCTACACCTTC,CAWTPGPHRINYGYTF,TRBV30,.,TRBJ1-2,once
TGCAGCGTTGACATGGGGGCCGAGCAGTACTTC,CSVDMGAEQYF,TRBV29-1,.,TRBJ2-7,.
TGTGCCAGCAGGGCGGACAGGGGGCTTAATGAGCAGTTCTTC,CASRADRGLNEQFF,TRBV3-1/TRBV3-2,TRBD1,TRBJ2-1,.
TGTGCCAGCAGTGCCTCGGGACAGGTAGTCAATCAGCCCCAGCATTTT,CASSASGQVVNQPQHF,TRBV6-1,TRBD1,TRBJ1-5,once
TGTGCCAGCAGTCTCGACTCTTCTGAAGCTTTCTTT,CASSLDSSEAFF,TRBV7-9,.,TRBJ1-1,once
TGTGCCAGCAGTTACAGGGGCGGCAGTCAGCCCCAGCATTTT,CASSYRGGSQPQHF,TRBV2,TRBD1,TRBJ1-5,.
TGTGCCAGCATCGGAGGGACAGGGGGCACAGATACGCAGTATTTT,CASIGGTGGTDTQYF,TRBV7-2,TRBD1,TRBJ2-3,.
TGTGCCTGGAGACACCGGGACAGGGATAATTCACCCCTCCACTTT,CAWRHRDRDNSPLHF,TRBV30,TRBD1,TRBJ1-6,few
TGTGCCAGCCATACACAGAACTATGGCTACACCTTC,CASHTQNYGYTF,TRBV28,.,TRBJ1-2,.
TGTGCCAGCAGCTTAGACCCAGGGGGCCGGGTTTCACCCCTCCACTTT,CASSLDPGGRVSPLHF,TRBV7-2,TRBD1,TRBJ1-6,few
TGTGCCAGCAGGGAGGTTCAGACAAACACCGGGGAGCTGTTTTTT,CASREVQTNTGELFF,TRBV2,.,TRBJ2-2,.
TGTGCCAGCAGTCCGGGGGCGGGAGTTCTCAACGAGCAGTACTTC,CASSPGAGVLNEQYF,TRBV7-2,.,TRBJ2-7,.
TGTGCCAGCAGTTTAGCCCGCGGGACAGGGGGTTCACCCCTCCACTTT,CASSLARGTGGSPLHF,TRBV27,TRBD1,TRBJ1-6,.
TGTGCTAGTGGCTACGACAGGGAATTCGGCGGCTACACCTTC,CASGYDREFGGYTF,TRBV12-5,TRBD1,TRBJ1-2,.
TGCGCCAGCAGCACTTTAACAGGGAGTACTGAAGCTTTCTTT,CASSTLTGSTEAFF,TRBV5-1,.,TRBJ1-1,.
TGCGCCAGCAGCTTAGATGGCCAGGGGTTTAAGGAGCAGTTCTTC,CASSLDGQGFKEQFF,TRBV5-1,.,TRBJ2-1,.
TGTGCCAGCACCTATGGGACAGGGGACCACTATGGCTACACCTTC,CASTYGTGDHYGYTF,TRBV21-1,.,TRBJ1-2,.
TGTGCCATCAGTAGACAGGGAAGTACCTACAATGAGCAGTTCTTC,CAISRQGSTYNEQFF,TRBV10-3,TRBD1,TRBJ2-1,.
TGTGCCAGCAGCCAAGCCTGGGGGACAGGGGGTTTTGTGTACACTGAAGCTTTCTTT,CASSQAWGTGGFVYTEAFF,TRBV3-1/TRBV3-2,TRBD1,TRBJ1-1,.
TGTGCCAGCAGCCCTTCAATTGGGGCAGGGTTTAGTGGCTACACCTTC,CASSPSIGAGFSGYTF,TRBV7-6,.,TRBJ1-2,.
TGTGCCAGCAGTCCGACAGGGGCTGTGTACACTGAAGCTTTCTTT,CASSPTGAVYTEAFF,TRBV28,TRBD1,TRBJ1-1,.
TGTGCCAGCAGATTGACAGGGTGGGACAATTCACCCCTCCACTTT,CASRLTGWDNSPLHF,TRBV25-1,TRBD1,TRBJ1-6,.
TGTGCCAGCAGTTACGCCCCACAGGGGCCCCCCTACGAGCAGTACTTC,CASSYAPQGPPYEQYF,TRBV6-6,TRBD1,TRBJ2-7,once
TGTGTCAGCAGTTACCCCCCCAACAGGGACGACTATGGCTACACCTTC,CVSSYPPNRDDYGYTF,TRBV6-2/TRBV6-3,.,TRBJ1-2,.
TGTGCCAGCTCACACACCGGGACAGGGGCCCTTCGTCAGCCCCAGCATTTT,CASSHTGTGALRQPQHF,TRBV18,TRBD1,TRBJ1-5,many
TGTGCCAGCAGCCCGCGGGACAGGGTACATGAGCAGTTCTTC,CASSPRDRVHEQFF,TRBV7-9,TRBD1,TRBJ2-1,.
TGCGCCAGCAGCTTGGTACAGAACACCGGGGAGCTGTTTTTT,CASSLVQNTGELFF,TRBV5-1,.,TRBJ2-2,.
TGTGCCAGCAGCCAAGGGACAGGGAGAGTTTATGGCTACACCTTC,CASSQGTGRVYGYTF,TRBV3-1/TRBV3-2,TRBD1,TRBJ1-2,.
TGTGCCAGCAGGAGGGACAGTATCGAGCAGTACTTC,CASRRDSIEQYF,TRBV2,TRBD1,TRBJ2-7,.
TGTGCCAGCAGCCTAAGGACAGGATTCGATGAGCAGTTCTTC,CASSLRTGFDEQFF,TRBV9,TRBD1,TRBJ2-1,.
TGCGCCAGCAGCTTGCAACTAGCGGGGTCCTACAATGAGCAGTTCTTC,CASSLQLAGSYNEQFF,TRBV5-1,TRBD2,TRBJ2-1,few
TGTGCCAGCAGCTCTACAGGGGGCATCTATGGCTACACCTTC,CASSSTGGIYGYTF,TRBV11-2,TRBD1,TRBJ1-2,.
TGTGCCAGCAGCTCCCAAACCGGGACAGGGACCTACGAGCAGTACTTC,CASSSQTGTGTYEQYF,TRBV7-9,TRBD1,TRBJ2-7,once
TGTGCCATCAGGGGGGATGACAGGAAGGGTTTCTTT,CAIRGDDRKGFF,TRBV10-3,.,TRBJ1-1,.
TGTGCCAGCAAACCGACAGGGGAGAACACTGAAGCTTTCTTT,CASKPTGENTEAFF,TRBV6-5,TRBD1,TRBJ1-1,.
TGTGCCAGCAGCCAAGGCGGGAATGGACAGCCCCAGCATTTT,CASSQGGNGQPQHF,TRBV3-1/TRBV3-2,.,TRBJ1-5,once
TGTGCCAGCAGGAGGGACAGGGCACACGAAGAGACCCAGTACTTC,CASRRDRAHEETQYF,TRBV2,TRBD1,TRBJ2-5,.
TGTGCCAGCAGCTTGGTTGGCCTAGCAACACCGGGAGATACGCAGTATTTT,CASSLVGLATPGDTQYF,TRBV5-4,.,TRBJ2-3,.
TGTGCCAGCAGCGTACAGGGGGCGCATAACTCTGGAAACACCATATATTTT,CASSVQGAHNSGNTIYF,TRBV27,TRBD1,TRBJ1-3,.
TGTGCCAGCAGTTTGATCGGAGGGAACGGGGAGCTGTTTTTT,CASSLIGGNGELFF,TRBV27,.,TRBJ2-2,few
TGTGCCACCAGCGGACAGGGGGCCCAGGAAAAACTGTTTTTT,CATSGQGAQEKLFF,TRBV15,TRBD1,TRBJ1-4,.
TGCGCCAGCAGCTTGTGGCAGACAGATAATGAAAAACTGTTTTTT,CASSLWQTDNEKLFF,TRBV5-1,.,TRBJ1-4,.
TGTGCCAGCAGCCAAGTTATGACAGGGACCACTGAAGCTTTCTTT,CASSQVMTGTTEAFF,TRBV14,TRBD1,TRBJ1-1,.
TGTGCCAGTAGTATCGAGGGTCGGAGCTCCTACAATGAGCAGTTCTTC,CASSIEGRSSYNEQFF,TRBV19,.,TRBJ2-1,few
TGTGCCAGCAGTGAACTTGAGGTTGCAACTAATGAAAAACTGTTTTTT,CASSELEVATNEKLFF,TRBV2,.,TRBJ1-4,.